Following are 27 T cell receptor beta chains from one sample sequenced in a study of response to subunit inactivated influenza vaccine. TCRdb passed the RT-PCR reads through MiXCR, listing each CDR3 protein once. This sample yields 500,000 to 550,000 distinct CDR3 sequences, of which approximately 7.2% are seen a single time; under 15% belongs to the top ten. Sequences were derived from PBMCs from blood, sampled around 25 months after vaccination. The receptors derive from a man between 50 and 69 years old who received an inactivated influenza vaccine.

This rearrangement joins TRBV19 to TRBJ2-1; 7 bases are shared with TRBD1. The V segment lost 3 bases and the J segment 4 bases; nucleotides outside the gene matches: 9. The germline CDR1 and CDR2 sequences are LNHDA and SQIVND (reference sequence). The CDR3 consists of 16 residues. The CDR3 nucleotides are TGTGCCAGTAGTATCGGGACAGTGAAGGGGTACAATGAGCAGTTCTTC. This sequence encodes CASSIGTVKGYNEQFF.

In DNA, the CDR3 is TGTGCCAGCAGCTTAGCTAATTTTGGGACTGAAGCTTTCTTT. It translates to CASSLANFGTEAFF. The chain carries TRBV7-9 and TRBJ1-1; no clear D gene. The V gene lost 0 bases and the J gene lost 5 bases, with 10 bases spanning the gap. Germline V CDR1 and CDR2: SEHNR, FQNEAQ (reference sequence). The CDR3 runs to 14 residues. The whole variable domain, filled in from reference TRBV7-9 and TRBJ1-1, reads DTGVSQNPRHKITKRGQNVTFRCDPISEHNRLYWYRQTLGQGPEFLTYFQNEAQLEKSRLLSDRFSAERPKGSFSTLEIQRTEQGDSAMYLCASSLANFGTEAFFGQGTRLTVV.

The chain couples TRBV27 to TRBJ1-6; a possible D gene is TRBD1 (5 bases). V was trimmed by 5 bases and J by 5 bases, leaving 10 bases between them. Germline V gene sequence: CDR1 MNHEY, CDR2 SMNVEV (reference sequence). The CDR3 runs 14 residues. The CDR3 spells CASSNRQNNSPLHF. In DNA, the CDR3 is TGTGCCAGCAGTAACCGACAGAATAATTCACCCCTCCACTTT.

This clonotype was observed a handful of times. The chain recombines TRBV12-3 or TRBV12-4 with TRBJ1-2; the match to TRBD1 covers 8 bases. V shed 5 bases, J shed 7 bases, and the junction held 9 bases outside the gene matches. The CDR3 totals 14 residues. This CDR3 reads CASSMGQAPGGYTF. CDR3 nucleotides: TGTGCCAGCAGTATGGGACAGGCTCCTGGTGGCTACACCTTC.

A few counts support this clonotype. V gene TRBV15 combines with J gene TRBJ1-4; maybe TRBD1 (6 bases). V shed 5 bases and J shed 6 bases, with 19 bases lying between them. The CDR3 runs 16 residues. Germline assignment: CDR1 LNHNV and CDR2 YYDKDF (reference sequence). CDR3 in amino acids: CATSSLYRDGDEKLFF. The DNA for the CDR3 is TGTGCCACCAGCTCTTTGTACAGGGATGGGGATGAAAAACTGTTTTTT.

The chain couples TRBV12-3 or TRBV12-4 to TRBJ1-6, with 7 bases matching TRBD1. J lost 7 bases, V lost 6 bases, and 6 bases had no gene match. There are 14 residues in the CDR3. The CDR3 region is CASRGQIGNSPLHF. CDR3 DNA sequence: TGTGCCAGCAGGGGACAGATCGGAAATTCACCCCTCCACTTT.

Worth noting for this clonotype: A read error may be the cause here, since a much bigger clone is one base away. J is TRBJ2-1 and V is TRBV7-8; D remains ambiguous. Trimming removed 1 base from V and 6 bases from J, with 4 bases in between. In germline, CDR1 is SGHVS, CDR2 FQNEAQ. CDR3 length: 12 amino acids. CDR3 in DNA: TGTGCCAGCAGCTTAGATTTCAATGAGCAGTTCTTC. It specifies CASSLDFNEQFF.

This chain connects TRBV19 to TRBJ2-7; 7 bases align to TRBD1. Germline CDR1 reads LNHDA; CDR2 reads SQIVND (reference sequence). The CDR3 sequence is 17 residues long. The V gene end was trimmed by 9 bases and the J gene end by 1 base; junction bases not matched to a gene: 18. CDR3 DNA: TGTGCCAGCTCTAAACCTACTCGGACAGGAGCTTCCTACGAGCAGTACTTC. This translates into CASSKPTRTGASYEQYF.

This clonotype has at least ten counts. This chain joins TRBV3-1 and TRBJ2-7, with TRBD2 as a possible D gene (5 bases). This CDR3 spans 11 amino acids. Germline CDR1 and CDR2: LGHDT and YNNKEL (reference sequence). Trimming removed 1 base from V and 7 bases from J, with 5 bases in between. This chain's CDR3 is CASSQAGEQYF. The CDR3 nucleotides are TGTGCCAGCAGCCAAGCGGGAGAGCAGTACTTC.

This clonotype was counted a few times. The chain employs TRBV29-1 and TRBJ2-3, with 10 bases identical to TRBD2. The CDR3 runs to 16 residues. The V gene's germline CDR1 is SQVTM and CDR2 ANQGSEA. The J segment lost 6 bases and the V segment lost 6 bases, leaving 15 bases of the junction unmatched. The CDR3 loop is CSVNGASGGVRDTQYF. The DNA for the CDR3 is TGCAGCGTAAACGGGGCTAGCGGGGGTGTCCGGGATACGCAGTATTTT.

This clonotype showed up many times. The chain carries TRBV5-1 and TRBJ2-1; D is unresolved. V lost 0 bases, J lost 8 bases, and 6 bases lay in between. Germline CDR1 is SGHRS and CDR2 is YFSETQ. The CDR3 has 12 residues. The CDR3, as DNA: TGCGCCAGCAGCTTGGCCGCCGATGAGCAGTTCTTC. Translation: CASSLAADEQFF.

This clonotype was seen more than once but under ten times. The rearrangement links TRBV7-9 to TRBJ1-2, with D possibly matching TRBD1 (5 bases). Trimming pared 4 bases from V and 7 bases from J, leaving 22 bases between. Germline CDR1 is SEHNR and CDR2 is FQNEAQ (reference sequence). The CDR3 runs to 16 residues. CDR3 loop: CASSSQPAGKLTGYTF. CDR3 DNA: TGTGCCAGCAGCTCCCAACCGGCAGGGAAACTGACTGGCTACACCTTC. Supplemented by reference TRBV7-9 and TRBJ1-2, the full variable domain reads DTGVSQNPRHKITKRGQNVTFRCDPISEHNRLYWYRQTLGQGPEFLTYFQNEAQLEKSRLLSDRFSAERPKGSFSTLEIQRTEQGDSAMYLCASSSQPAGKLTGYTFGSGTRLTVV.

This clonotype has at least ten counts. CDR3 nucleotide sequence: TGTGCCAGCAGCAGTAGGGCTAACTATGGCTACACCTTC. Protein product: CASSSRANYGYTF. V usage is TRBV7-2 and J usage is TRBJ1-2; D ambiguous. The CDR3 consists of 13 residues. Germline V gene lookup returns CDR1 SGHTA and CDR2 FQGNSA. V was trimmed by 5 bases and J by 0 bases, leaving 7 bases between them. The entire variable domain, with the rest obtained from reference TRBV7-2 and TRBJ1-2, is as follows: GAGVSQSPSNKVTEKGKDVELRCDPISGHTALYWYRQSLGQGLEFLIYFQGNSAPDKSGLPSDRFSAERTGGSVSTLTIQRTQQEDSAVYLCASSSRANYGYTFGSGTRLTVV.

The table lists this clonotype with a few counts. The chain carries TRBV6-5 and TRBJ1-1; tentative D call: TRBD1 (6 bases). The CDR3 has 17 residues. Germline V gene data show CDR1 as MNHEY and CDR2 as SVGAGI. Trimming took off 2 bases at V and 1 base at J, with 17 bases between the two ends. The DNA for the CDR3 is TGTGCCAGCAGTTACGCAACTCAGGGGCGGCGGAACACTGAAGCTTTCTTT. Protein product: CASSYATQGRRNTEAFF.

Ten or more counts support this clonotype. The chain links TRBV5-5 to TRBJ1-1; no clear D. Germline assignment: CDR1 SGHKS and CDR2 YYEKEE (reference sequence). The CDR3 length is 15 residues. V shed 0 bases and J shed 11 bases, with 20 bases lying between them. CDR3 in DNA: TGTGCCAGCAGCTTGGTTGGCGGACCCACCGCCGGGGCTTTCTTT. Translating gives CASSLVGGPTAGAFF.

The genes are TRBV4-3 and TRBJ1-2, with D tentatively TRBD1 (5 bases). Germline CDR1 LGHNA, CDR2 YSLEER. There are 17 residues in the CDR3. Between the trimmed V and J ends, which lost 0 bases and 0 bases, there was a span of 14 bases. The CDR3 reads CASSQDRFGGANYGYTF. The CDR3 region has the DNA TGCGCCAGCAGCCAAGATAGGTTTGGGGGAGCTAACTATGGCTACACCTTC.

The chain is built from TRBV25-1 and TRBJ2-5; the match to TRBD1 covers 10 bases. Germline V CDR1 and CDR2: MGHDK, SYGVNS. The CDR3 spans 15 residues. The ends lost 3 bases at V and 5 bases at J; junction bases unmatched: 6. The CDR3 DNA is TGTGCCAGCAGTGACTTGGGGACAGGGGAGGAGACCCAGTACTTC. It translates to CASSDLGTGEETQYF. Full variable domain (missing parts from reference TRBV25-1 and TRBJ2-5): EADIYQTPRYLVIGTGKKITLECSQTMGHDKMYWYQQDPGMELHLIHYSYGVNSTEKGDLSSESTVSRIRTEHFPLTLESARPSHTSQYLCASSDLGTGEETQYFGPGTRLLVL.

Here the CDR3 reads CASTFGKTYEQYF. In nucleotides, the CDR3 is TGTGCCAGCACGTTTGGTAAAACCTACGAGCAGTACTTC. The chain has TRBV6-2 or TRBV6-3 and TRBJ2-7; no firm D call. Germline V lookup: CDR1 MNHEY, CDR2 SVGEGT. V lost 7 bases and J 2 bases, leaving 12 bases between the germline ends. The CDR3 runs to 13 residues.

In its sample, this clonotype was seen a few times. The V gene is TRBV20-1, the J gene TRBJ1-2, with 10 bases aligning to TRBD1. The CDR3 consists of 16 residues. CDR1 is DFQATT and CDR2 is SNEGSKA in the germline V gene (reference sequence). V dropped 5 bases and J dropped 0; count of bases not matched to a gene: 9. The CDR3 sequence: CSAPRDRGLSNYGYTF. CDR3 nucleotides: TGCAGTGCTCCCCGGGACAGGGGCCTATCTAACTATGGCTACACCTTC.

Turning to this clonotype: It may be a read error: a sequence one base away is much more abundant. V usage is TRBV4-2 and J usage is TRBJ1-2, with no clear D. Looked up from germline, CDR1 is LGHNA and CDR2 is YNFKEQ. This CDR3 comprises 13 residues. The CDR3 sequence is CSSSQVGLDGYTF. In DNA form, the CDR3 reads TGTTCCAGCAGCCAAGTTGGGTTGGATGGCTACACCTTC.

V usage is TRBV6-5 and J usage is TRBJ2-2, with 7 bases matching TRBD2. J lost 1 base, V lost 6 bases, and 8 bases had no gene match. Per germline, CDR1 MNHEY and CDR2 SVGAGI. This CDR3 is 16 amino acids long. The CDR3 nucleotides are TGTGCCAGCAGATATGATAGCGGGTTGAACACCGGGGAGCTGTTTTTT. This codes for CASRYDSGLNTGELFF.

J is TRBJ1-6 and V is TRBV20-1; 7 bases map to TRBD1. The CDR3 spans 12 residues. Germline lookup yields CDR1 DFQATT and CDR2 SNEGSKA (reference sequence). Trimming cost V 5 bases and J 12 bases; bases outside gene matches: 7. CDR3 amino acids: CSAPGQRQPLHF. DNA for the CDR3: TGCAGTGCTCCGGGACAGAGACAACCCCTCCACTTT.

This rearrangement joins TRBV20-1 to TRBJ2-7; 12 bases line up with TRBD2. This CDR3 contains 18 residues. J gave up 3 bases and V 0 bases, and 12 bases lay outside the gene matches. Germline CDR1 DFQATT, CDR2 SNEGSKA (reference sequence). CDR3 loop: CSARDLAGGPDLFYEQYF. CDR3 nucleotides: TGCAGTGCTAGAGATCTAGCGGGGGGGCCCGACTTGTTCTACGAGCAGTACTTC.

This clonotype was found many times. The chain has TRBV2 and TRBJ1-1; D unclear. V was pared by 6 bases and J by 5 bases, with 13 bases between. The CDR3 sequence is 13 residues long. The germline CDR1 and CDR2 sequences are SNHLY and FYNNEI. CDR3 region: CASRAGGYTEAFF. The DNA of the CDR3 is TGTGCCAGCAGGGCCGGAGGGTATACTGAAGCTTTCTTT.

This clonotype was observed many times. The chain uses TRBV12-3 or TRBV12-4 and TRBJ2-1, with D possibly TRBD2 on 5 matching bases. V dropped 3 bases and J dropped 6 bases, with 12 bases sitting between them. The CDR3 runs 14 residues. Written as DNA, the CDR3 is TGTGCCAGCAGTTTGTCGCTAGCTATCAATGAGCAGTTCTTC. It specifies CASSLSLAINEQFF.

This clonotype occurred many times. The chain employs TRBV6-2 or TRBV6-3 and TRBJ1-2; tentatively, D is TRBD1 (5 bases). The length of the CDR3 is 14 residues. V shed 5 bases and J shed 2 bases, with 12 bases lying between them. Per the germline V gene, CDR1 is MNHEY and CDR2 is SVGEGT. Written as DNA, the CDR3 is TGTGCCAGCAGTCTGGGACTCTTAAACTATGGCTACACCTTC. It codes for CASSLGLLNYGYTF.

V usage is TRBV9 and J usage is TRBJ1-6; D not resolved. CDR3 size: 16 residues. The V gene's germline CDR1 is SGDLS and CDR2 YYNGEE. V lost 0 bases, J lost 8 bases, and 15 bases lay in between. In DNA form, the CDR3 reads TGTGCCAGCAGCGTAGGAATACCGTCCGCTCATTCACCCCTCCACTTT. It translates to CASSVGIPSAHSPLHF.